This TCR beta chain was documented in a study of OX40 agonist ivuxolimab in advanced cancers. Germline assignment: CDR1 LNHNV and CDR2 YYDKDF (reference sequence). The CDR3 length is 17 residues. The V end lost 0 bases, the J end lost 3 bases, and 16 bases lay between the germline ends. The data were produced by immunoSEQ multiplex PCR, yet TCRdb's version contains in-frame clones alone and is incomplete. The repertoire holds roughly 70,000 clones, with approximately 78% as singletons. Source: CD4+ or CD8+ T cells sorted from blood, taken in a trial of the OX40 agonist ivuxolimab. The V call is TRBV15, the J call TRBJ2-3; the D gene is possibly TRBD2 (5 bases). The sequence derives from an adult with an advanced solid tumor such as melanoma, head and neck, liver or kidney cancer. This CDR3 is CATSRDWERAGTDTQYF. In DNA, the CDR3 is TGTGCCACCAGCAGAGATTGGGAGAGGGCCGGGACAGATACGCAGTATTTT.